This TCR beta chain was profiled in a study of technical replicates of blood from a few donors. CDR3 length equals 12 residues. Germline loops: CDR1 MNHNS, CDR2 SASEGT. With 6 bases removed from V and 8 bases from J, the gap between germline ends came to 11 bases. Libraries were prepared by immunoSEQ multiplex PCR; TCRdb keeps only in-frame clonotypes and omits some of them. The table shows more than 65,000 clones, with roughly 95% occurring only once. This clone was observed a single time. The rearrangement joins TRBV6-1 to TRBJ1-5; D is unclear. The material sequenced was T cells isolated from PBMCs. This TCR came from a human donor in good health. CDR3 bases: TGTGCCAGCAGCCGGGGAGTAGAGCCCCAGCATTTT. It codes for CASSRGVEPQHF.